Here is one T cell receptor (beta chain) with its context. This clone was observed a handful of times. What antigen it recognizes has not been identified. No clone much larger than this one lies a single base away; base qualities are absent. This sample is drawn from a study of beta chain features in type 1 diabetes (dated by TCRdb to 2017 to 2018). Concerning the study at large: Mean age, gender distribution, total cell number and subset yield were not different between patients and healthy donors. A total of roughly 99,000,000 sorted cells were examined across all samples, and the number of cells per subset was strongly correlated with RNA yield. In the study, TCRB repertoires of sorted circulating CD4+ T cell subsets from recently diagnosed type 1 diabetes patients were compared with those of matched healthy donors. Naive and central memory subsets were obtained from all 30 or so donors, but regulatory and stem cell-like memory subsets were isolated from only 8 patients and 8 healthy donors.

The entire isolated RNA was reverse transcribed using the High Capacity cDNA Reverse Transcription Kit, and thus expressed TCRB transcripts were sequenced. Naive, central memory and regulatory T cell samples underwent deep immunoSEQ sequencing, averaging roughly 3.3 million total reads per sample. After sorted cells were lysed in RLT buffer, RNA was extracted with DNase-treated RNeasy Micro or Mini kits, with the choice depending on cell number. Each cell subset was processed on its own to prevent cross-contamination, while patient and healthy donor samples were processed together. The immunoSEQ multiplex PCR was used to amplify TCRB sequences from cDNA, generating 87-bp fragments that spanned the CDR3 region. Sequencing of the amplicons was done on the Illumina HiSeq platform. As for the original processing: Synthetic template baselines were used to correct PCR bias computationally, reads within Hamming distance 2 were collapsed, and singletons that could not be merged were discarded. By aligning reads against IMGT, V, D and J genes, CDR3 length, and insertions or deletions at six rearrangement sites were assigned. Clonotype counts were normalized to sorted cell number within each subset before computing true diversity and Gini coefficients with the tcR R package. The overlap coefficient, calculated on TCRB nucleotide sequences, was used to quantify repertoire sharing. TCRdb retrieved this table from immuneACCESS and kept in-frame rearrangements only. Not all clones are present; in checked studies, unresolved V genes account for under half, and no reason is known for the remainder. V and J calls plus clone size are reproduced from that table; the DNA served to infer D and trimming. The sample table contains a few hundred thousand clones; only one count was recorded for about 15% of them. 5.5% to 7.5% of the sample comes from the top ten.

V ends up 6 bases short and J 4 bases short, with an unmatched junction base count of 12. From a lookup of the germline V gene, CDR1 and CDR2 are SGHTA and FQGNSA. The cysteine opens and the phenylalanine closes a CDR3 of 16 amino acids. Only CDR3 DNA remains: 48 bases, in frame from the first base. The paper as a whole reports these results and caveats: Because cDNA rather than genomic DNA was sequenced, highly expressing activated cells could have been over-represented, although no difference in activation and CD3 levels was found between groups. Shorter templates might have been favored by PCR, but patient and control samples were amplified and corrected together, so both groups would have been affected equally by any skew. At VDJ recombination sites, patients with type 1 diabetes made fewer insertions and deleted more nucleotides, a pattern implying thymic rearrangement abnormalities. A moderate but significant shortening of TCRB CDR3 length was observed in type 1 diabetes patients in all four CD4+ subsets. The naive, central memory and regulatory TCRB repertoires appeared to resemble one another more closely among patients than among healthy donors. Only small numbers of individuals were included in the HLA sub-analyses, which left unresolved whether HLA type had any influence on TCRB rearrangement.

Each donor gave one peripheral blood draw, roughly 110 mL on average, collected into heparinised tubes. Using a panel that included CD45RO, CCR7, CD25, CD127, CD95 and CD27, naive, central memory, regulatory and stem cell-like memory CD4+ T cells were sorted on a BD FACSAria II. Purity was above 95% for every sorted population. PBMCs were isolated right away by Lymphoprep density gradient centrifugation and were stained directly, without culture. To minimize batch effects, samples were stained and sorted in pairs, one healthy donor with one patient per experiment. The receptor comes from a man younger than 45 in good health. The chain is assembled from TRBV7-2 and TRBJ1-3; the junction holds 7 bases that match TRBD1. Specimen: central memory CD4+ T cells from blood. The nucleotide sequence reads TGTGCCAGCAGTTTTCCGCCGGGACAGAGGGGAAACACCATATATTTT. This yields the protein CASSFPPGQRGNTIYF.